This record concerns one TCR beta chain sequence. This clonotype is termed medium-sized (0.01 to 0.1%). The clone's antigen remains unknown. One base away there is no much larger clone; base qualities are not given. The data are from a study of read filtering for tumor transcriptome and immune sequencing (dated by TCRdb to about 2020). Regarding the complete study: The cohort had roughly 17 male and approximately 14 female patients with a mean age of about 66 years, ranging from roughly 45 to 80. By revised international staging, eight or nine patients were R-ISS I, roughly 17 were R-ISS II and 6 or 7 were R-ISS III. TCR-region mapped reads per sample ranged from about 4.05 to 11 million with IR-seq versus only about 75 to 1,400 with RNA-seq. Using the same bone marrow samples, the study ran both targeted immune repertoire sequencing and bulk whole-transcriptome sequencing and then compared the TCR repertoires from each method. One main goal was a read-filtering strategy for immune repertoire data, in particular deciding whether clonotypes backed by only one read should be removed. After DNase treatment, whole-transcriptome libraries were prepared with the TruSeq RNA Access Library Prep Kit. The full study reports these points: Clonotypes were captured by IR-seq at much higher depth and more reliably than by RNA-seq, and smaller IR-seq throughput was sufficient for identification of most shared clonotypes. Single-read clonotypes made up 80% to 85% of clonotypes but about 3.3% of total reads in IR-seq, and around 73% of clonotypes and approximately 48% of reads in RNA-seq. Removing single-read clonotypes increased the correlation between IR-seq and RNA-seq shared clonotype proportions. The sorted CD138-negative fraction was not purified T cells but a mixed bone marrow immune population.

Bone marrow was sampled from every patient at the time of active disease. Ficoll-Hypaque density gradient centrifugation was used to isolate bone marrow mononuclear cells. To remove myeloma plasma cells, the cells were labeled with CD138 magnetic microbeads on a MACS separator, and CD138-negative cells were then collected by negative selection. Flow cytometry with CD138 antibodies on an Attune NxT was used to check how pure the isolated cells were. TRIzol reagent was used to extract total RNA, and a NanoDrop spectrophotometer was used to quantify the extracted RNA. Paired RNA-seq and IR-seq were performed on each patient's CD138-negative bone marrow sample. A distance of 11 bases separates the germline ends of V and J, which lose 0 bases and 0 bases respectively. CDR1 and CDR2 are drawn from the germline V gene (reference sequence): MNHEY, SMNVEV. The CDR3, from cysteine to phenylalanine, totals 16 residues. The read is trimmed to its CDR3 DNA, 48 bases read in frame from base 1.

TCR libraries were constructed from 350 to 400 ng RNA using the Immunoverse kit, and molecular barcoded adaptors covering alpha/delta and beta/gamma chains were employed. TCR library preparation used the same RNA that was used for transcriptome sequencing. Sequencing of the TCR libraries was done on an Illumina HiSeq 4000 with 2 x 150 cycles. As for how the authors treated the data: TCR reads were aligned to human V, D, J and C references and assembled into CDR3 clonotypes with MiXCR, including quality filtering and error correction. The tcR package in R was used to analyze clonotype counts and gene usage diversity. For inspection of raw mapping reads, RNA-seq reads were mapped by STAR aligner version 2.5.3a onto GRCh37 of the human genome. IR-seq fastq files were randomly downsampled with Seqtk 1.3 to test the effect of sequencing depth on detected clonotypes. TCRdb reworked the public reads: Q25 trimming with fastp, MiXCR clone assembly, productive beta chains retained. Every distinct CDR3 protein forms one entry, paired with its most common genes and DNA. TCRdb's processing, not the authors', yielded these V and J calls. The sample includes 43,000 or so distinct CDR3 sequences, with over 9.5% observed a single time. The ten largest clones represent more than 14% of the sample.

The receptor chain draws on TRBV27 and TRBJ1-1; TRBD1 is a possible D gene, resting on 5 matching bases. The sequence came from a donor aged 40 or older with multiple myeloma. Input material: a population of CD138-negative cells sorted from bone marrow. The cell subset or site label, as the study defines it: bone marrow mononuclear cells depleted of CD138+ plasma/myeloma cells by negative magnetic selection. DNA sequence: TGTGCCAGCAGTTTATCGACAGAACAGTTGAACACTGAAGCTTTCTTT. It translates to CASSLSTEQLNTEAFF.